This note documents a single T cell receptor (beta chain) sequence. Antigen: not known. Between the trimmed V and J ends, which lost 2 bases and 4 bases, there was a span of 11 bases. From germline, CDR1 is MGHRA and CDR2 YSYEKL. The CDR3 sequence is 14 residues long. Each TCR beta library was made by quantitative 5'-RACE that incorporated molecular barcodes. TCRdb re-called the 5' RACE reads through MiXCR, storing one row per CDR3 protein. The sample has approximately 540,000 distinct CDR3 sequences, roughly 13% seen once. This specimen comes from a study of CD8 T cells in ankylosing spondylitis. Study outcomes and limitations: Characteristic of ankylosing spondylitis blood, it appeared, was a TCR beta motif comprising eight highly homologous variants.

The specimen sequenced was blood, either unsorted or a sorted T cell fraction (not recorded which). The J gene is TRBJ1-2, the V gene TRBV4-1; D perhaps matches TRBD1 (6 bases). The sequence came from a male donor with ankylosing spondylitis. The CDR3 is CASSQRTDAYGYTF. The CDR3 DNA follows: TGCGCCAGCAGCCAACGGACAGACGCCTATGGCTACACCTTC.